This T cell receptor (beta chain) stems from a study of blood T cell repertoires in COVID-19. Assay used: immunoSEQ multiplex PCR; TCRdb lists only in-frame clones, some missing. The sample consists of hundreds of thousands of clones, around nine tenths of them appearing once. V shed 6 bases and J 3 bases; nucleotides not matched to a gene: 8. This CDR3 is 14 amino acids long. Germline V gene data show CDR1 as SGHKS and CDR2 as YYEKEE (reference sequence). The chain has TRBV5-5 and TRBJ2-7, with 8 nucleotides matching TRBD2. Sequencing used peripheral blood. The receptor's source is a woman aged 60-75 years who had recovered from COVID-19. CDR3: CASTMPGLGYEQYF. The CDR3 DNA follows: TGTGCCAGCACCATGCCGGGACTAGGCTACGAGCAGTACTTC.